A selection of T cell receptor beta chains follows, all from one sample in a study of T cell repertoires in cytomegalovirus infection. For these TCRs, the target antigens are not known. TCRdb processed the reads anew with MiXCR; each CDR3 protein has one entry. Of some 700,000 distinct CDR3 sequences detected, around 31% appear once; the ten largest clones hold 15% to 20%. The sample consisted of cultured PBMCs, taken from culture after CMV antigen stimulation. The receptors originated from a human donor in good health (CMV status not recorded). Some clones in this sample may be carry-over from other donors' samples. The CDR3 runs from the conserved cysteine through the conserved F or W. D genes are given only for firm matches. Size values are once, few and many counts, or a class for expanded clones, and some rows have none.

TGTGCCAGCAGTCGACCCGGGACAGTAGAGACCCAGTACTTC | CASSRPGTVETQYF | TRBJ2-5 | - | TRBV28 | TRBD1
TGTGCCAGCTGTAAAGTGGGAGCCAAAAACATTCAGTACTTC | CASCKVGAKNIQYF | TRBJ2-4 | - | TRBV4-1 | -
TGTGCCAGCAGGGATCAAGGGCATTCACCCCTCCACTTT | CASRDQGHSPLHF | TRBJ1-6 | few | TRBV6-1 | -
TGTGCCAGCAGCCCCTCGGGACTAGCGGCACTGGAGACCCAGTACTTC | CASSPSGLAALETQYF | TRBJ2-5 | many | TRBV7-2 | TRBD2
TGTGCCAGCAGCTTAACATCCCGAGAGACCCAGTACTTC | CASSLTSRETQYF | TRBJ2-5 | many | TRBV7-8 | -
TGTGCCAGCAGCTTTTTGGGACGGCACACTGAAGCTTTCTTT | CASSFLGRHTEAFF | TRBJ1-1 | - | TRBV7-9 | -
TGTGCCAGCAGTTTAACGACAGTGAGCTCCTACGAGCAGTACTTC | CASSLTTVSSYEQYF | TRBJ2-7 | few | TRBV27 | -
TGTGCCAGCAGCCCTCACGATGTGGATACGCAGTATTTT | CASSPHDVDTQYF | TRBJ2-3 | - | TRBV7-2 | -
TGTGCCAGCAGTTCGCGAGGGTTCGTCTATGGCTACACCTTC | CASSSRGFVYGYTF | TRBJ1-2 | - | TRBV6-1 | -
TGTGCCAGCAGTTTAGGGCCCTCCGCGGGCTACACCTTC | CASSLGPSAGYTF | TRBJ1-2 | - | TRBV12-3/TRBV12-4 | -
TGTGCCAGCAGCTTAAACAGACACTACGAGCAGTACTTC | CASSLNRHYEQYF | TRBJ2-7 | few | TRBV7-9 | -
TGTGCCACCCCCCACAGGCCAGGCACCGGGGAGCTGTTTTTT | CATPHRPGTGELFF | TRBJ2-2 | - | TRBV19 | -
TGTGCCTCCCTGGACGGAGGGGACACCGGGGAGCTGTTTTTT | CASLDGGDTGELFF | TRBJ2-2 | - | TRBV28 | -
TGTGCCAGCAGCTTGTCTGGGCCGATAAGCGAGCAGTACTTC | CASSLSGPISEQYF | TRBJ2-7 | - | TRBV5-4 | -
TGCGCCAGCAGCCCTCTCCCGGGACAAGAGGGGTACGAGCAGTACTTC | CASSPLPGQEGYEQYF | TRBJ2-7 | few | TRBV4-1 | -
TGCAGTGCTAGGGACATGGGAGGGAAGACCCAGTACTTC | CSARDMGGKTQYF | TRBJ2-5 | - | TRBV20-1 | TRBD2
TGTGCCAGCACCCCCGGAACACAGAACACTGAAGCTTTCTTT | CASTPGTQNTEAFF | TRBJ1-1 | many | TRBV7-2 | -
TGTGCCAGCAGCTCAAGCCTGGGGGCCAACGTCCTGACTTTC | CASSSSLGANVLTF | TRBJ2-6 | few | TRBV7-6 | -
TGTGCCAGCAGCGGAACCACACAGGGCAGAAATGAAAAACTGTTTTTT | CASSGTTQGRNEKLFF | TRBJ1-4 | - | TRBV7-9 | -
TGTGCCAGTAGTTCAAGATCAACGGGATCCAGGGTAACTGAAGCTTTCTTT | CASSSRSTGSRVTEAFF | TRBJ1-1 | - | TRBV19 | -
TGTGCCAGCAGCAGCTGGGGAACCGGGGAGCTGTTTTTT | CASSSWGTGELFF | TRBJ2-2 | many | TRBV7-2 | -
TGTGCCAGCAGCAACGACGTGGGGAGCGCTGAAGCTTTCTTT | CASSNDVGSAEAFF | TRBJ1-1 | - | TRBV7-9 | -
TGCAGTGCTGGGCTGTGGACAGGGAATTACGAGCAGTACTTC | CSAGLWTGNYEQYF | TRBJ2-7 | - | TRBV20-1 | TRBD1
TGCAGTGCAGCCGGGACAGGGAGCTATGAGCAGTTCTTC | CSAAGTGSYEQFF | TRBJ2-1 | - | TRBV20-1 | TRBD1
TGTGCCAGCAGTGACAGCAATAGGGGGAACACTGAAGCTTTCTTT | CASSDSNRGNTEAFF | TRBJ1-1 | few | TRBV6-1 | -
TGTGCCAGCAAGCCAGCCTCTGGAAACACCATATATTTT | CASKPASGNTIYF | TRBJ1-3 | many | TRBV7-2 | -
TGTGCCAGCAGCTTCCCGGGACTACAACCCAATGAGCAGTTCTTC | CASSFPGLQPNEQFF | TRBJ2-1 | few | TRBV7-9 | TRBD2
TGTGCCAGCAGTGCAATAGCGGGAAACTCAGATACGCAGTATTTT | CASSAIAGNSDTQYF | TRBJ2-3 | - | TRBV6-1 | TRBD2
TGTGCCAGTAGCCAGCGCTTAGCGGGAGTTGGTGAGCAGTTCTTC | CASSQRLAGVGEQFF | TRBJ2-1 | - | TRBV19 | TRBD2
TGTGCCAGCAGTGCTACGGCCTATGAAGCTTTCTTT | CASSATAYEAFF | TRBJ1-1 | - | TRBV2 | -
TGTGCCAGCAGTGACTCCGGGACACTTAATGAGCAGTTCTTC | CASSDSGTLNEQFF | TRBJ2-1 | once | TRBV2 | -
TGTGCCAGCAGTTACTCTTATAGCGGGAGAATTTACGAGCAGTACTTC | CASSYSYSGRIYEQYF | TRBJ2-7 | - | TRBV6-6 | TRBD2
TGTGCCAGCAGCTTAGTGGTTTGGCAGACAGAAGCTTTCTTT | CASSLVVWQTEAFF | TRBJ1-1 | few | TRBV11-2 | -
TGTGCCAGCTCACCAGTACAGGGGGCGCGGAATGAGCAGTTCTTC | CASSPVQGARNEQFF | TRBJ2-1 | - | TRBV18 | TRBD1
TGTGCCAGCAGTTATGCGGGAGGGACCCAGGGGTACGGCTACACCTTC | CASSYAGGTQGYGYTF | TRBJ1-2 | once | TRBV6-6 | -
TGTGCCAGCAGCCCAGACCGAAGCTCCTACAATGAGCAGTTCTTC | CASSPDRSSYNEQFF | TRBJ2-1 | many | TRBV7-6 | -
TGTGCCAGCAGCTTCCCAGGGAAAGCAGATACGCAGTATTTT | CASSFPGKADTQYF | TRBJ2-3 | - | TRBV27 | -
TGTGCCAGCAGAACCACCTCCGGGACTAGCGGGAGGCCGTACAATGAGCAGTTCTTC | CASRTTSGTSGRPYNEQFF | TRBJ2-1 | - | TRBV27 | TRBD2
TGTGCCAGCAGCCCGGCCATACAAGAGACCCAGTACTTC | CASSPAIQETQYF | TRBJ2-5 | - | TRBV7-2 | -
TGTGCCAGCCTGGGCCTCAGCAATCAGCCCCAGCATTTT | CASLGLSNQPQHF | TRBJ1-5 | - | TRBV12-3/TRBV12-4 | -
TGTGCCAGCAGCTCCCATCCACTAGCGGGAGTAAGGAATGAGCAGTTCTTC | CASSSHPLAGVRNEQFF | TRBJ2-1 | - | TRBV7-9 | TRBD2
TGCAGTGGGACTAGCGGGAGCCCGGCCTACAATGAGCAGTTCTTC | CSGTSGSPAYNEQFF | TRBJ2-1 | - | TRBV20-1 | TRBD2
TGTGCCAGCAGCACCACCGGCGGACCCTACAATGAGCAGTTCTTC | CASSTTGGPYNEQFF | TRBJ2-1 | - | TRBV7-6 | -
TGTGCCAGCAGCCCTGAGTGGGGGCGCCGGACCTACGAGCAGTACTTC | CASSPEWGRRTYEQYF | TRBJ2-7 | few | TRBV9 | -
TGTGCCAGCACAATGGAGGCGAACACTGAAGCTTTCTTT | CASTMEANTEAFF | TRBJ1-1 | - | TRBV6-6 | -
TGTGCCAGCAGCCTGCGAGGGGCTGTTGAAGCTTTCTTT | CASSLRGAVEAFF | TRBJ1-1 | - | TRBV5-8 | -
TGTGCCAGCAGCCTGGGGGGCCCCCAAGATACGCAGTATTTT | CASSLGGPQDTQYF | TRBJ2-3 | - | TRBV12-3/TRBV12-4 | -
TGTGCCAGCAGCAAATGGGCTGCACGGGCTGAAGCTTTCTTT | CASSKWAARAEAFF | TRBJ1-1 | - | TRBV6-2/TRBV6-3 | -
TGTGCCAGCAACAAACAGGGGTCCTACGAGCAGTACTTC | CASNKQGSYEQYF | TRBJ2-7 | few | TRBV5-4 | TRBD1
TGTGCCAGCAGCTTCGGACTAGCGGGAGGGGAGTACAATGAGCAGTTCTTC | CASSFGLAGGEYNEQFF | TRBJ2-1 | few | TRBV7-6 | TRBD2
TGTGCCAGCAGCCTCGGCGCTCCCACAGATACGCAGTATTTT | CASSLGAPTDTQYF | TRBJ2-3 | - | TRBV7-9 | -
TGTGCCAGTTCTTATGAGGGTACGCAGTATTTT | CASSYEGTQYF | TRBJ2-3 | - | TRBV11-2 | -
TGTGCCAGCAGCTTAGTAGGACAGGCGAACCGCGAAGCTTTCTTT | CASSLVGQANREAFF | TRBJ1-1 | few | TRBV7-9 | TRBD1
TGCGCCAGCAGCCCAAACCGGGGTGAGCAGTTCTTC | CASSPNRGEQFF | TRBJ2-1 | - | TRBV5-1 | -
TGTGCCAGCAGCCACCGACAGCTCACTGAAGCTTTCTTT | CASSHRQLTEAFF | TRBJ1-1 | - | TRBV7-8 | -
TGTGCTAGTGGTACTGGACAGGGATTACAAGAGACCCAGTACTTC | CASGTGQGLQETQYF | TRBJ2-5 | - | TRBV12-5 | TRBD1
TGTGCCAGCAGTTTATCACCTCTACTGATCTATGGCTACATCTTC | CASSLSPLLIYGYIF | TRBJ1-2 | few | TRBV28 | -